Listed below are T cell receptor beta chains from one sample, sequenced in a study of shared clonotypes between healthy human individuals. TCRdb's copy holds only in-frame clones and misses some; the assay was immunoSEQ multiplex PCR. The top ten hold around 9.3% of the sample, which has about 340,000 clones, around 67% seen once. Sequencing was performed on memory CD4+ T cells sorted from blood. These receptors were taken from a young man in good health. Each CDR3 is given without its conserved first and last residue. The order of the fields is J gene, D gene, V gene, CDR3 length, clone size, CDR3 protein. The D gene is left open where the match is weak. Size is omitted from some rows. Given values are once, few, many or a class for expanded clones.

j_call: TRBJ1-3; d_call: -; v_call: TRBV5-1; cdr3_length: 12; clone_size: few; cdr3_aa: ASSADSSGNTIY
j_call: TRBJ2-3; d_call: -; v_call: TRBV2; cdr3_length: 13; clone_size: once; cdr3_aa: ASRLGFLSTDTQY
j_call: TRBJ2-4; d_call: -; v_call: TRBV4-1; cdr3_length: 15; clone_size: -; cdr3_aa: ASSQDRGALAKNIQY
j_call: TRBJ2-1; d_call: TRBD2; v_call: TRBV11-3; cdr3_length: 14; clone_size: -; cdr3_aa: ASSTTSGRAYNEQF
j_call: TRBJ2-1; d_call: -; v_call: TRBV5-1; cdr3_length: 12; clone_size: -; cdr3_aa: ASSSDPVRDEQF
j_call: TRBJ2-5; d_call: TRBD1; v_call: TRBV29-1; cdr3_length: 10; clone_size: few; cdr3_aa: SVLTGQETQY
j_call: TRBJ1-5; d_call: -; v_call: TRBV6-5; cdr3_length: 12; clone_size: -; cdr3_aa: ASSYAQSNQPQH
j_call: TRBJ2-1; d_call: TRBD2; v_call: TRBV7-7; cdr3_length: 11; clone_size: -; cdr3_aa: ASSQDRGDEQF
j_call: TRBJ2-7; d_call: TRBD1; v_call: TRBV18; cdr3_length: 14; clone_size: -; cdr3_aa: ASSPVPGTGVNEQY
j_call: TRBJ2-1; d_call: -; v_call: TRBV28; cdr3_length: 10; clone_size: -; cdr3_aa: ASRTAYNEQF
j_call: TRBJ2-1; d_call: -; v_call: TRBV5-4; cdr3_length: 11; clone_size: -; cdr3_aa: ASSIVGGDEQF
j_call: TRBJ1-1; d_call: -; v_call: TRBV19; cdr3_length: 12; clone_size: -; cdr3_aa: ASSQGASNTEAF
j_call: TRBJ2-3; d_call: TRBD2; v_call: TRBV9; cdr3_length: 12; clone_size: -; cdr3_aa: ASSSGLAPDTQY
j_call: TRBJ2-5; d_call: -; v_call: TRBV5-1; cdr3_length: 12; clone_size: -; cdr3_aa: ASSLGQLRETQY
j_call: TRBJ2-1; d_call: -; v_call: TRBV19; cdr3_length: 11; clone_size: -; cdr3_aa: ASSMISGGEEF
j_call: TRBJ2-7; d_call: TRBD1; v_call: TRBV7-9; cdr3_length: 15; clone_size: -; cdr3_aa: ASSLFIDRVVNHEQY
j_call: TRBJ2-7; d_call: TRBD2; v_call: TRBV28; cdr3_length: 13; clone_size: -; cdr3_aa: ASSLGLAGAYEQY
j_call: TRBJ2-4; d_call: -; v_call: TRBV21-1; cdr3_length: 16; clone_size: -; cdr3_aa: ASSKRDKPILAKNIQY
j_call: TRBJ2-1; d_call: -; v_call: TRBV6-5; cdr3_length: 11; clone_size: -; cdr3_aa: ASSGFGRLEQF
j_call: TRBJ1-2; d_call: TRBD1; v_call: TRBV29-1; cdr3_length: 11; clone_size: -; cdr3_aa: SVRDRGFDGYT
j_call: TRBJ2-2; d_call: -; v_call: TRBV4-1; cdr3_length: 12; clone_size: many; cdr3_aa: ASSQERGIGELF
j_call: TRBJ1-4; d_call: TRBD1; v_call: TRBV7-2; cdr3_length: 16; clone_size: -; cdr3_aa: ASSSTGTGPTTNEKLF
j_call: TRBJ2-3; d_call: -; v_call: TRBV7-2; cdr3_length: 11; clone_size: -; cdr3_aa: ASSLYPSDTQY
j_call: TRBJ2-5; d_call: -; v_call: TRBV30; cdr3_length: 11; clone_size: -; cdr3_aa: AWSVRRQETQY
j_call: TRBJ2-2; d_call: TRBD2; v_call: TRBV18; cdr3_length: 13; clone_size: once; cdr3_aa: ASSPSGRRVAELF
j_call: TRBJ2-5; d_call: -; v_call: TRBV28; cdr3_length: 13; clone_size: -; cdr3_aa: ASSFYWQEEETQY
j_call: TRBJ2-1; d_call: -; v_call: TRBV9; cdr3_length: 14; clone_size: -; cdr3_aa: ASSPLGWEAPNEQF
j_call: TRBJ2-2; d_call: TRBD2; v_call: TRBV2; cdr3_length: 12; clone_size: -; cdr3_aa: ASRMAGGTGELF
j_call: TRBJ1-5; d_call: -; v_call: TRBV19; cdr3_length: 12; clone_size: -; cdr3_aa: ASSLREQGLPQH
j_call: TRBJ2-7; d_call: TRBD2; v_call: TRBV14; cdr3_length: 17; clone_size: -; cdr3_aa: ASTLLWVLAGGRAYEQY
j_call: TRBJ2-3; d_call: -; v_call: TRBV10-1; cdr3_length: 10; clone_size: once; cdr3_aa: ATGVTRDTQY
j_call: TRBJ2-7; d_call: TRBD1; v_call: TRBV9; cdr3_length: 13; clone_size: -; cdr3_aa: ASAARQGPSYEQY
j_call: TRBJ2-7; d_call: TRBD2; v_call: TRBV11-2; cdr3_length: 15; clone_size: -; cdr3_aa: ASSYLPPGLAGEGRY
j_call: TRBJ2-1; d_call: TRBD2; v_call: TRBV5-1; cdr3_length: 13; clone_size: many; cdr3_aa: ASRSGTSGLNEQF
j_call: TRBJ1-1; d_call: -; v_call: TRBV5-4; cdr3_length: 13; clone_size: once; cdr3_aa: ASSLVVTGNTEAF
j_call: TRBJ2-2; d_call: -; v_call: TRBV11-2; cdr3_length: 11; clone_size: -; cdr3_aa: ASTGGDGGELF
j_call: TRBJ2-1; d_call: -; v_call: TRBV5-1; cdr3_length: 13; clone_size: -; cdr3_aa: ASSSYVGVYNEQF
j_call: TRBJ2-7; d_call: -; v_call: TRBV7-9; cdr3_length: 10; clone_size: -; cdr3_aa: ASSLSPGEQY
j_call: TRBJ2-7; d_call: -; v_call: TRBV28; cdr3_length: 14; clone_size: few; cdr3_aa: ASTYTGVQGLNEQY
j_call: TRBJ2-5; d_call: -; v_call: TRBV5-8; cdr3_length: 13; clone_size: -; cdr3_aa: ASSWGGRRGETQY
j_call: TRBJ1-4; d_call: -; v_call: TRBV2; cdr3_length: 15; clone_size: -; cdr3_aa: ASTERNNPGLYEKLF
j_call: TRBJ2-1; d_call: -; v_call: TRBV25-1; cdr3_length: 10; clone_size: -; cdr3_aa: ASNDHDNEQF
j_call: TRBJ1-4; d_call: TRBD1; v_call: TRBV7-6; cdr3_length: 11; clone_size: -; cdr3_aa: ASSLEQGGKLF
j_call: TRBJ2-1; d_call: TRBD2; v_call: TRBV7-2; cdr3_length: 14; clone_size: -; cdr3_aa: ASSLAGTSGQNEQF
j_call: TRBJ1-1; d_call: -; v_call: TRBV28; cdr3_length: 9; clone_size: -; cdr3_aa: ASNGNTEAF
j_call: TRBJ1-5; d_call: -; v_call: TRBV6-6; cdr3_length: 13; clone_size: -; cdr3_aa: ASSYSASGVQPQH
j_call: TRBJ2-6; d_call: -; v_call: TRBV18; cdr3_length: 13; clone_size: -; cdr3_aa: ASSDLLSGANVLT
j_call: TRBJ1-3; d_call: -; v_call: TRBV5-4; cdr3_length: 14; clone_size: -; cdr3_aa: ASSTGTANSGNTIY
j_call: TRBJ2-1; d_call: -; v_call: TRBV29-1; cdr3_length: 12; clone_size: -; cdr3_aa: SVLGGSYANEQF
j_call: TRBJ1-5; d_call: -; v_call: TRBV19; cdr3_length: 13; clone_size: few; cdr3_aa: ASSVDGGGFQPQH
j_call: TRBJ2-2; d_call: -; v_call: TRBV5-1; cdr3_length: 16; clone_size: -; cdr3_aa: ASSPGFGQGLNTGELF
j_call: TRBJ2-1; d_call: TRBD1; v_call: TRBV28; cdr3_length: 14; clone_size: -; cdr3_aa: ASSSYVGTGLREQF
j_call: TRBJ2-3; d_call: -; v_call: TRBV28; cdr3_length: 14; clone_size: -; cdr3_aa: ATSFLGAPLSDTQY